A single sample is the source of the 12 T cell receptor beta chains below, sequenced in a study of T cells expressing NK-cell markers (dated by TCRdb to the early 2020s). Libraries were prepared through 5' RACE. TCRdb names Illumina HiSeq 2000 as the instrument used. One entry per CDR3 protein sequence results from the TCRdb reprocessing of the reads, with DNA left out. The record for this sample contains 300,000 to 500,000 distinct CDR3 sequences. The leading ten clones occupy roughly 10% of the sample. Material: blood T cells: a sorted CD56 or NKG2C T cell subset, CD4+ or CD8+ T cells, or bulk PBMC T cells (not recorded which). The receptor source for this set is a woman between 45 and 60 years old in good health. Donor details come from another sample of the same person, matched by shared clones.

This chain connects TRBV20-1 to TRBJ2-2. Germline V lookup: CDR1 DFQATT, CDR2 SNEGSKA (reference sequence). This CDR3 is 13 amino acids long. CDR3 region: CSARVPGNGELFF.

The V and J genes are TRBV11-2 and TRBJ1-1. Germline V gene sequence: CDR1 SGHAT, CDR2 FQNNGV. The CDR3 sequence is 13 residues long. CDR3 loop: CASSFNINTEAFF.

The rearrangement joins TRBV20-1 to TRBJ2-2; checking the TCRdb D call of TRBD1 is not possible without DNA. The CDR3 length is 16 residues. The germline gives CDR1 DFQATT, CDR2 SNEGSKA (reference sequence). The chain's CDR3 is CSARGFPGGATGELFF.

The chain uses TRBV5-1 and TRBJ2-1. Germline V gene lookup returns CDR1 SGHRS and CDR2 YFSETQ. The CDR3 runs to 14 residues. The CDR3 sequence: CASSLAGRPNEQFF. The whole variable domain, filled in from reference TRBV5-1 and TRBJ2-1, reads KAGVTQTPRYLIKTRGQQVTLSCSPISGHRSVSWYQQTPGQGLQFLFEYFSETQRNKGNFPGRFSGRQFSNSRSEMNVSTLELGDSALYLCASSLAGRPNEQFFGPGTRLTVL.

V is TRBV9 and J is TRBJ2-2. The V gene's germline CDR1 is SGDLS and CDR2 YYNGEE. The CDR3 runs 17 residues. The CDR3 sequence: CASSVEGAGPFGGELFF.

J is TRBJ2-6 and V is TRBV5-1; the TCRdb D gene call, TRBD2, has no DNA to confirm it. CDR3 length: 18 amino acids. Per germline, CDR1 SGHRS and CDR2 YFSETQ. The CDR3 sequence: CASSLELAGDSGANVLTF.

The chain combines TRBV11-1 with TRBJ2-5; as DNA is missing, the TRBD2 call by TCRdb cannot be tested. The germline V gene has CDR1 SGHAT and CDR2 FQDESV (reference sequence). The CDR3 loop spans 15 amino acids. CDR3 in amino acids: CASSFGSGSHETQYF.

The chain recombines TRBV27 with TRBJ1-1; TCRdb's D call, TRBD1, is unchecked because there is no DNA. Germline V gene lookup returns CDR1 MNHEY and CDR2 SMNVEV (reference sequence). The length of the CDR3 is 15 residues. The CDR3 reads CASSQPGHSSSEAFF.

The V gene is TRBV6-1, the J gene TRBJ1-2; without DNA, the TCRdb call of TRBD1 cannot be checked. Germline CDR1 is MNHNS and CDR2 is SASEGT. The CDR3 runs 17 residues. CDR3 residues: CASSNGGHGGPNYGYTF.

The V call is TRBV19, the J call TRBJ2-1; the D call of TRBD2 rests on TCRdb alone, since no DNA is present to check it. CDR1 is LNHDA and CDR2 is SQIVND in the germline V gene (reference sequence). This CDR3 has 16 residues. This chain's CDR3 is CASSVLAGRGENEQFF. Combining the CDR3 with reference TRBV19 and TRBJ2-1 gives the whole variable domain DGGITQSPKYLFRKEGQNVTLSCEQNLNHDAMYWYRQDPGQGLRLIYYSQIVNDFQKGDIAEGYSVSREKKESFPLTVTSAQKNPTAFYLCASSVLAGRGENEQFFGPGTRLTVL.

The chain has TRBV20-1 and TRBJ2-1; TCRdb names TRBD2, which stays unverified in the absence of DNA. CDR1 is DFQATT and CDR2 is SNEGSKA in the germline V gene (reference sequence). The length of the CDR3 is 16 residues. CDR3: CSASFGLRGSYNEQFF.

The CDR3 reads CASSQEKGQGYEKLFF. The chain couples TRBV4-2 to TRBJ1-4; TCRdb gives TRBD1 as the D gene, but with no DNA this cannot be confirmed. This CDR3 region has 16 residues. The germline CDR1 and CDR2 sequences are LGHNA and YNFKEQ.